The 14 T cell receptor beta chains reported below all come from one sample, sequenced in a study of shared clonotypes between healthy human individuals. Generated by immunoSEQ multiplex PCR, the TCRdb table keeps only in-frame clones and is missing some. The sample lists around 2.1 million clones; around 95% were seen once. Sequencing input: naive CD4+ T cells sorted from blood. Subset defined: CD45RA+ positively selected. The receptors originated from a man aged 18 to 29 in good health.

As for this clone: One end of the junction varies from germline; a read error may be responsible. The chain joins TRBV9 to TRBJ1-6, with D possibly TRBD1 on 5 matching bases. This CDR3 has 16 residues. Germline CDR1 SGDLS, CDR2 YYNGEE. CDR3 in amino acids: CASSVGQQTYNSLLHF. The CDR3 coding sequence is TGTGCCAGCAGCGTAGGACAGCAAACCTATAATTCACTCCTCCACTTT.

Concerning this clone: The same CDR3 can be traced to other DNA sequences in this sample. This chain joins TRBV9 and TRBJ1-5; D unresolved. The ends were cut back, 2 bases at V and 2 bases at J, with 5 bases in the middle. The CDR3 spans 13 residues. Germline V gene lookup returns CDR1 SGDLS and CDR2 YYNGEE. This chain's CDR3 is CASSVSGNQPQHF. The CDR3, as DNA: TGTGCCAGCAGCGTTAGCGGCAATCAGCCCCAGCATTTT.

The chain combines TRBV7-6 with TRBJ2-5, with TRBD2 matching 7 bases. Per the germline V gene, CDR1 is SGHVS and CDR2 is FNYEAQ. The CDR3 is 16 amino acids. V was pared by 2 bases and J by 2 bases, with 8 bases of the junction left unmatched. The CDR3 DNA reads TGTGCCAGCAGCTTAAAGGGAGGGTTTAATCAAGAGACCCAGTACTTC. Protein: CASSLKGGFNQETQYF. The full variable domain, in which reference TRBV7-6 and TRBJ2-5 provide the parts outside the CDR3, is GAGVSQSPRYKVTKRGQDVALRCDPISGHVSLYWYRQALGQGPEFLTYFNYEAQQDKSGLPNDRFSAERPEGSISTLTIQRTEQRDSAMYRCASSLKGGFNQETQYFGPGTRLLVL.

CDR3 sequence reads: CASSNRQGESTKQYF. The CDR3 region has the DNA TGTGCCAGCAGCAATAGACAGGGTGAAAGCACTAAGCAGTACTTC. This rearrangement joins TRBV5-6 to TRBJ2-7, with TRBD1 identical over 7 bases. This CDR3 has 15 amino acids. V trimming: 4 bases; J trimming: 8 bases; junction bases outside the gene matches: 15. CDR1 is SGHDT and CDR2 is YYEEEE in the germline V gene.

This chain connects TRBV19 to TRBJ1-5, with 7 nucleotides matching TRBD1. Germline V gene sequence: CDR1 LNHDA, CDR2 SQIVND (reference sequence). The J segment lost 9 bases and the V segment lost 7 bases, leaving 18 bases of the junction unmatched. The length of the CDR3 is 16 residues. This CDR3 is CASTHTGDSINSPQHF. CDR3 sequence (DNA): TGTGCCAGTACCCACACGGGGGACAGCATTAATTCGCCCCAGCATTTT.

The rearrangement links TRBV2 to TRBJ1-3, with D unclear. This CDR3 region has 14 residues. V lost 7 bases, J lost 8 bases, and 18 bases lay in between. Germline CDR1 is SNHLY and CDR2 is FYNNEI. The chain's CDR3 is CASNSHSRVDTIYF. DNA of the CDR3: TGTGCCAGCAACAGTCACTCCCGAGTGGACACCATATATTTT.

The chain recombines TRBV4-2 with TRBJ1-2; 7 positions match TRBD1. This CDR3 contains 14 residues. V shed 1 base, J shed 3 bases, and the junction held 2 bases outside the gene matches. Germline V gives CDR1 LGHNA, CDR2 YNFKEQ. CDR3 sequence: CASSQGDSYYGYTF. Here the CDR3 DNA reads TGTGCCAGCAGCCAAGGGGACAGCTACTATGGCTACACCTTC.

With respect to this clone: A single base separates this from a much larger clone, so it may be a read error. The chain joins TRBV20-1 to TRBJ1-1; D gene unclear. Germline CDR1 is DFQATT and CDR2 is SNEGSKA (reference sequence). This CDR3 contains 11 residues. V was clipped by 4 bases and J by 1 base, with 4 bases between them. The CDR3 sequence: CSATENTEAFF. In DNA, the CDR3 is TGCAGTGCTACAGAGAACACTGAAGCTTTCTTT.

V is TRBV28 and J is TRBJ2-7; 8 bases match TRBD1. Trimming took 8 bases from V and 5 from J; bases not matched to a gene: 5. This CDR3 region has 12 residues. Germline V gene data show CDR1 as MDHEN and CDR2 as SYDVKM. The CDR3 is CASLAGGHEQYF. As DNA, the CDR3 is TGTGCCAGCCTGGCAGGGGGCCACGAGCAGTACTTC.

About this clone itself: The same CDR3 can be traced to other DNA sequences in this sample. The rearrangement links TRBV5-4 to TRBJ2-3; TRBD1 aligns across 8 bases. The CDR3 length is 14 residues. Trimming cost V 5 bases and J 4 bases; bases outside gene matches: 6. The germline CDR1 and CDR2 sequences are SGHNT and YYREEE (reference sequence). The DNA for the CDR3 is TGTGCCAGCAGTTCCGGGACAGGTCCAGATACGCAGTATTTT. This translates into CASSSGTGPDTQYF.

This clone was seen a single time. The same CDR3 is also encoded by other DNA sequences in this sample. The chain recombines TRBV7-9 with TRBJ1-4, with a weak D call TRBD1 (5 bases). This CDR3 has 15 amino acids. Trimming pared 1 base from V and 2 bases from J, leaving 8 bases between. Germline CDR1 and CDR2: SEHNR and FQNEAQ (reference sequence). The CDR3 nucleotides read TGTGCCAGCAGCTTAGTGACAGTCACTAATGAAAAACTGTTTTTT. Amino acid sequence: CASSLVTVTNEKLFF.

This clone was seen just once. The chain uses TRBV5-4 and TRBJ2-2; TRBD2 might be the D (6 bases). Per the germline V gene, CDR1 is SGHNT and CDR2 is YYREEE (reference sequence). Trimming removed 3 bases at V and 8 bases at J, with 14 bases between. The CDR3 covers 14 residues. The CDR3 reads CASSSGIGRGELFF. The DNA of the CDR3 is TGTGCCAGCAGCTCGGGGATCGGGAGAGGGGAGCTGTTTTTT. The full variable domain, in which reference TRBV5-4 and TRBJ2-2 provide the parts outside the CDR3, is ETGVTQSPTHLIKTRGQQVTLRCSSQSGHNTVSWYQQALGQGPQFIFQYYREEENGRGNFPPRFSGLQFPNYSSELNVNALELDDSALYLCASSSGIGRGELFFGEGSRLTVL.

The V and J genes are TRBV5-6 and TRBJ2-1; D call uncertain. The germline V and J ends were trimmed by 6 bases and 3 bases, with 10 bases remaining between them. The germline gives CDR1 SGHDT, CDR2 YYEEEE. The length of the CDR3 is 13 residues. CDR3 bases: TGTGCCAGCACCTTCGTCCACTACAATGAGCAGTTCTTC. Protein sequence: CASTFVHYNEQFF.

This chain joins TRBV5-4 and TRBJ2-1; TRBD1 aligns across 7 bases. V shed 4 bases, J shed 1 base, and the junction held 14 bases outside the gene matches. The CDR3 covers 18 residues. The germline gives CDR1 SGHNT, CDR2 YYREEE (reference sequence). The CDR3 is CASSGRDSYTQSYNEQFF. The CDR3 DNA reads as TGTGCCAGCAGCGGCAGGGACAGCTACACCCAGTCCTACAATGAGCAGTTCTTC. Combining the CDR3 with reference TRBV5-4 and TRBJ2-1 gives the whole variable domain ETGVTQSPTHLIKTRGQQVTLRCSSQSGHNTVSWYQQALGQGPQFIFQYYREEENGRGNFPPRFSGLQFPNYSSELNVNALELDDSALYLCASSGRDSYTQSYNEQFFGPGTRLTVL.